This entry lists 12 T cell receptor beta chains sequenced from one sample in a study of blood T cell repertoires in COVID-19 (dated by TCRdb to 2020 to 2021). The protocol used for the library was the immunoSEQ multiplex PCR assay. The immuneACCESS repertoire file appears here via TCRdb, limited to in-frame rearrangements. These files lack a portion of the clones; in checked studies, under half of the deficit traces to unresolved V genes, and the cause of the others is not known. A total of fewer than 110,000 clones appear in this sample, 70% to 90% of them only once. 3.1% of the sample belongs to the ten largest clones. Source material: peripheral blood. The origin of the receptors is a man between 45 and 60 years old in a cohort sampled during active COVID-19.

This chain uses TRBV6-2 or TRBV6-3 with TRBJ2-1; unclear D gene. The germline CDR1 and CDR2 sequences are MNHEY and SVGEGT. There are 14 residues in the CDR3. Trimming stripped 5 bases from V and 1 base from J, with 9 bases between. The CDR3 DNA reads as TGTGCCAGCAGTCCCTCCAGGTCCTACAATGAGCAGTTCTTC. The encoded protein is CASSPSRSYNEQFF.

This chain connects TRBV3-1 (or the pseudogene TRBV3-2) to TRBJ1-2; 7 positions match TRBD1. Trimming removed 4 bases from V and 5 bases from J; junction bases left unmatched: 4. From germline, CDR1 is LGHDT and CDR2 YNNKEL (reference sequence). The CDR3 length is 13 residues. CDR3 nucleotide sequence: TGTGCCAGCAGCCCTAGGGGGCGTTATGGCTACACCTTC. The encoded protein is CASSPRGRYGYTF.

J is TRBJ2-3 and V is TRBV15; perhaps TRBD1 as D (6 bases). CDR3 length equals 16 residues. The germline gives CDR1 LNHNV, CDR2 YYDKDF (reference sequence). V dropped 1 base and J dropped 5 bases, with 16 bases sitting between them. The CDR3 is CATSRVEAGAGDTQYF. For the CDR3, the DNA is TGTGCCACCAGCAGAGTAGAGGCAGGGGCGGGAGATACGCAGTATTTT.

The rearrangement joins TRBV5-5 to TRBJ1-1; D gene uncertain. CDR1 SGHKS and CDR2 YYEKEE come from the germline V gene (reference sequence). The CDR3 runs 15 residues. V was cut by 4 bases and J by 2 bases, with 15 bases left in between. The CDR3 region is CASSPEVVPNTEAFF. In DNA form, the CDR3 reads TGTGCCAGCAGCCCGGAGGTGGTTCCTAACACTGAAGCTTTCTTT. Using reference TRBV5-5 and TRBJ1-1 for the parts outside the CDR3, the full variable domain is DAGVTQSPTHLIKTRGQQVTLRCSPISGHKSVSWYQQVLGQGPQFIFQYYEKEERGRGNFPDRFSARQFPNYSSELNVNALLLGDSALYLCASSPEVVPNTEAFFGQGTRLTVV.

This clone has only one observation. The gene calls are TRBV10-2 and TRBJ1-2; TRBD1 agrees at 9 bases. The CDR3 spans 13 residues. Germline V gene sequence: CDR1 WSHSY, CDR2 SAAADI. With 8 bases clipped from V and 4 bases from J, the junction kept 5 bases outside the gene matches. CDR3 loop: CASGQGIGYGYTF. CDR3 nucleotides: TGCGCCAGCGGACAGGGGATCGGCTATGGCTACACCTTC.

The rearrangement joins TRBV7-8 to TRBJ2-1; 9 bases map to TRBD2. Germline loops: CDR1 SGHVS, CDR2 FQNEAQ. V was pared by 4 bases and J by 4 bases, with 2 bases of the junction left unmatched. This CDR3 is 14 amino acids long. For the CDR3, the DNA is TGTGCCAGCAGCTATGCGGGGGGGTACAATGAGCAGTTCTTC. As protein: CASSYAGGYNEQFF. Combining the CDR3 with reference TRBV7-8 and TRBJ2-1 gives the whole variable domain GAGVSQSPRYKVAKRGQDVALRCDPISGHVSLFWYQQALGQGPEFLTYFQNEAQLDKSGLPSDRFFAERPEGSVSTLKIQRTQQEDSAVYLCASSYAGGYNEQFFGPGTRLTVL.

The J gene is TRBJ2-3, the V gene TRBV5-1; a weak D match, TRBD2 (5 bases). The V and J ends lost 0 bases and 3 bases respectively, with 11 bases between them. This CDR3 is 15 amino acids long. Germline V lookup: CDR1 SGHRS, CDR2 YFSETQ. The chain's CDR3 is CASSLVEGRTDTQYF. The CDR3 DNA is TGCGCCAGCAGCTTGGTTGAGGGCCGAACAGATACGCAGTATTTT.

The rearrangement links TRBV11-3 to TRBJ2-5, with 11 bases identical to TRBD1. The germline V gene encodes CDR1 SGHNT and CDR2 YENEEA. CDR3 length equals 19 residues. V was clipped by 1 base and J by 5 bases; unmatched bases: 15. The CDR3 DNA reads TGTGCCAGCAGCTTAGCGGTTCGTTTCGGGACAGGGGGAGGTGAGACCCAGTACTTC. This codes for CASSLAVRFGTGGGETQYF.

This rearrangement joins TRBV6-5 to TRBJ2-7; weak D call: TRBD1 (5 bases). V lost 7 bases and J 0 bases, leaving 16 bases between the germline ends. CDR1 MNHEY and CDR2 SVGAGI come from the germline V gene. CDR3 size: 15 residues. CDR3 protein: CASKLRGPLSYEQYV. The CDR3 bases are TGTGCCAGCAAGTTAAGGGGCCCCCTCTCCTACGAGCAGTACGTC.

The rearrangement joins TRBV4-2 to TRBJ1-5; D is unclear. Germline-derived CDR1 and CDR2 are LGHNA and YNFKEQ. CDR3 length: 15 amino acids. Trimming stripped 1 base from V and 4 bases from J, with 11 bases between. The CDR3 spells CASSQGRAGNQPQHF. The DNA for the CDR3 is TGTGCCAGCAGCCAAGGCAGAGCAGGAAATCAGCCCCAGCATTTT.

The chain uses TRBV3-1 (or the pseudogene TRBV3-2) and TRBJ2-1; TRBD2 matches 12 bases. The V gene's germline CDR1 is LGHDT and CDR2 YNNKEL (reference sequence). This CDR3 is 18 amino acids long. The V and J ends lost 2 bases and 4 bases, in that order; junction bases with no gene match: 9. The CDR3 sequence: CASSQRSSGGGIYNEQFF. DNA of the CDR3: TGTGCCAGCAGCCAAAGATCTAGCGGGGGGGGGATATACAATGAGCAGTTCTTC.

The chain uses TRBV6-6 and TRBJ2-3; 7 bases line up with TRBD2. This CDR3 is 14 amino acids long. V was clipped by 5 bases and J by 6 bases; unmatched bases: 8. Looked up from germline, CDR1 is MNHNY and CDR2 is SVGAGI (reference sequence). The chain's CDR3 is CASSNMRGIDTQYF. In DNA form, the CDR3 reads TGTGCCAGCAGTAACATGCGGGGGATTGATACGCAGTATTTT.